The entry below gives a single T cell receptor (beta chain) sequence along with its context. The CDR3 has 14 residues. Deletions cut 3 bases from V and 3 bases from J, with 10 bases between. Germline CDR1 SGHRS, CDR2 YFSETQ. Sequencing was performed with immunoSEQ multiplex PCR; in TCRdb, only in-frame clones are kept and a portion is missing. Of about 280,000 clones listed, around nine tenths are singletons. This sample was included in a study of blood T cell repertoires in COVID-19. Study-wide context: Two consecutive negative NP/OP PCR tests, clearance, or resolved symptoms defined Cohort 3 recovery. There were acute and convalescent COVID-19 samples, and they came from the United States, Italy and Spain. PBMCs, B-cell-depleted T cells, or T cells were the source of the cDNA or gDNA that made up the material.

Across about two dozen US areas, participants ranged in age from roughly 18 to 95 years. The chain is built from TRBV5-1 and TRBJ1-5, with D tentatively TRBD1 (6 bases). The source material was PBMCs or T cells enriched from blood (not recorded which). The TCR was taken from a woman in her sixties or seventies in a cohort exposed to, infected with or recovered from COVID-19 (not recorded which). In DNA, the CDR3 is TGCGCCAGCAGCTCAGGACAGCCCAATCAGCCCCAGCATTTT. It is translated as CASSSGQPNQPQHF.